Sequencing of this T cell receptor beta chain was carried out in a study of blood T cell repertoires in COVID-19. The CDR3 sequence is 13 residues long. Looked up from germline, CDR1 is SGHRS and CDR2 is YFSETQ. V lost 1 base and J 3 bases, leaving 5 bases between the germline ends. This clone has more than one count but fewer than ten. Cohorts were determined from participant-reported clinical history. Recovered participants had two consecutive negative NP/OP PCR tests, healthcare professional clearance, or symptom resolution. Authors' data handling: By means of reference gene primer amplification, nucleated cell counts were estimated. The method was immunoSEQ multiplex PCR; TCRdb's version includes in-frame clones alone and lacks a portion of them. V, J and clone size reflect that table, while D and trimming were determined from the DNA. The sample contains about 480,000 clones, 88% of which appear only once.

The clonotype was recovered from a woman in her 40s who had recovered from COVID-19. V and J are TRBV5-1 and TRBJ2-1; D is unclear. The sample comprised PBMCs or T cells enriched from blood (not recorded which). The DNA for the CDR3 is TGCGCCAGCAGCTTGTCAGGCTACAATGAGCAGTTCTTC. As protein: CASSLSGYNEQFF.